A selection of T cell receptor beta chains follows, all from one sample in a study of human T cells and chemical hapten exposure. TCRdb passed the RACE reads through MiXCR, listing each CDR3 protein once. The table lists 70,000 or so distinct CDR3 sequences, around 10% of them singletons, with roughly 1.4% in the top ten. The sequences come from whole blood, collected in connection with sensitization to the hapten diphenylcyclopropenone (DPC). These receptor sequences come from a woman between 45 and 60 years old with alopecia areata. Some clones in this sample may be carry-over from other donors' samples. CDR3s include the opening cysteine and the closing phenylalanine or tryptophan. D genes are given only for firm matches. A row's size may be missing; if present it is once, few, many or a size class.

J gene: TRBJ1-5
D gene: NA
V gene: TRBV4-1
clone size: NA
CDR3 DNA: TGCGCCAGCAGCCAAGATATAGTCCCTACCTACAATCAGCCCCAGCATTTT
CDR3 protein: CASSQDIVPTYNQPQHF

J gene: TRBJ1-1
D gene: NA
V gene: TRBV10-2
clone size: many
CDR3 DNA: TGCGCCAGCAGTGATGAGGAGGCCCCGGACACTGAAGCTTTCTTT
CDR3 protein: CASSDEEAPDTEAFF

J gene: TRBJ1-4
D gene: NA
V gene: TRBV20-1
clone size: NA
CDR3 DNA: TGCATTTACCTCCACCCAACTAATGAAAAACTGTTTTTT
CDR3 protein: CIYLHPTNEKLFF

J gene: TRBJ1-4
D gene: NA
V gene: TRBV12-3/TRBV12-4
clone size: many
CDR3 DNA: TGTGCCAGCAGCCGGGGGACCGCGAAGGTTGAAAAACTGTTTTTT
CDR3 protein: CASSRGTAKVEKLFF

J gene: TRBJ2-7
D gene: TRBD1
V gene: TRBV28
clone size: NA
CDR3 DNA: TGTGCCAGCAGTTTGATTGGGGACAGGGGTTTCGAGCAGTACTTC
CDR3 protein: CASSLIGDRGFEQYF

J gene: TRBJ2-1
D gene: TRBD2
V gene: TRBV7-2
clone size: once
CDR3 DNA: TGTGCCAGCAGCAAAGGGCTCCCGGGACTAGCCCTTTACAATGAGCAGTTCTTC
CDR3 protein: CASSKGLPGLALYNEQFF

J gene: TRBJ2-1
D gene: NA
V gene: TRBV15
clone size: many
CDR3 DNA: TGTGCCACCAGCGGGGGACAATCAAAGAATGAGCAGTTCTTC
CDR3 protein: CATSGGQSKNEQFF

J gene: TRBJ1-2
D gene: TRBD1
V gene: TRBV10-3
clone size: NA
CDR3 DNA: TGTGCCATCAGTGAAAGGGGACAGGGGAAAGGCTATGGCTACACCTTC
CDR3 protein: CAISERGQGKGYGYTF

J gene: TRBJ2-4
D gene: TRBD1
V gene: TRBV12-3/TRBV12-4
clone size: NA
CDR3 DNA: TGTGCCAGCAGCTTGACAGGGTCCGCTATCTCCAAAAACATTCAGTACTTC
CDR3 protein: CASSLTGSAISKNIQYF

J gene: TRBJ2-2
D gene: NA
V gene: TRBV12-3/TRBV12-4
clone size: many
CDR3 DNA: TGTGCCAGCAGTTTTCGATGGGGGGAGCTGTTTTTT
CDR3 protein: CASSFRWGELFF

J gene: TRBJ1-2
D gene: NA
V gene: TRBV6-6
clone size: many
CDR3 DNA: TGTGCCAGCACGTCGTTTCGGGGCCCCACTTATGGCTACACCTTC
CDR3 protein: CASTSFRGPTYGYTF

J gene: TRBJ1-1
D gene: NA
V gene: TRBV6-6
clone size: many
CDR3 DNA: TGTGCCAGCAGCCTACAGGGAACTGAAGCTTTCTTT
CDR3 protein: CASSLQGTEAFF

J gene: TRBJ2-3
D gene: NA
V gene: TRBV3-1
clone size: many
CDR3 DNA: TGTGCCAGCAGCGCAGGTTTTAGCGGTGGCACAGATACGCAGTATTTT
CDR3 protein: CASSAGFSGGTDTQYF

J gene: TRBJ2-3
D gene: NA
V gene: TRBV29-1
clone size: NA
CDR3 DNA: TGCAGCGTTGAAGACGGGGGCGCAGATACGCAGTATTTT
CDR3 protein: CSVEDGGADTQYF

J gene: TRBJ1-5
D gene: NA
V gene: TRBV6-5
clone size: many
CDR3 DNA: TGTGCCAGCAGTGGGGTTGGATCTGGGAAGGTTGGTCAGCCCCAGCATTTT
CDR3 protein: CASSGVGSGKVGQPQHF

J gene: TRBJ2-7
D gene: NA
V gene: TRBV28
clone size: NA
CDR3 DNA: TGTGCCAGCAGTTTAGGCGGCAGCGGCTACGAGCAGTACTTC
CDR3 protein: CASSLGGSGYEQYF

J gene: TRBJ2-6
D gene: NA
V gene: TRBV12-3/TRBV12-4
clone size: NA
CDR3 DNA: TGTGCCAGCAGTTTGAATGCGGTACCCAACGTCCTGACTTTC
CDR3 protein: CASSLNAVPNVLTF

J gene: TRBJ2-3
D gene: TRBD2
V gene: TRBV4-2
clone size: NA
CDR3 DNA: TGTGCCAGCAGTCATTTAGCGGGAGGCACAGATACGCAGTATTTT
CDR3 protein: CASSHLAGGTDTQYF

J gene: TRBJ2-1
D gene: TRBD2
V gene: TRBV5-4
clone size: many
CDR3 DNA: TGTGCCAGCAGGACTAGCGGGAGAAGGCGTGAGTACAATGAGCAGTTCTTC
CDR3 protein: CASRTSGRRREYNEQFF

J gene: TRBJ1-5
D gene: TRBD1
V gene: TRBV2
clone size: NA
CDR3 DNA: TGTGCCAGCAGTGAAGCGGACAGGGGTGAGCCCCAGCATTTT
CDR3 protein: CASSEADRGEPQHF

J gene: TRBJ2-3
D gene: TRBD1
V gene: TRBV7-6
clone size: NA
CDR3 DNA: TGTGCCAGCAGCCCCGGACAGGGATACACAGATACGCAGTATTTT
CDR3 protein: CASSPGQGYTDTQYF

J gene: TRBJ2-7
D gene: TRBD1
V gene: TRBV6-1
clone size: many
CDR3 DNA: TGTGCCAGCAGTGAAGTTATAGGACAGGCGACCTACGAGCAGTACTTC
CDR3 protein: CASSEVIGQATYEQYF

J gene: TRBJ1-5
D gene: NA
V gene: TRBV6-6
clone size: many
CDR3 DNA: TGTGCCAGCAGCCCCCAGGGACATAATAGCAATCAGCCCCAGCATTTT
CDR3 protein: CASSPQGHNSNQPQHF

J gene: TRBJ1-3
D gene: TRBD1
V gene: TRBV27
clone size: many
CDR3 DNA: TGTGCCAGCAAGACAGGGATTAGTGGAAACACCATATATTTT
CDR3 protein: CASKTGISGNTIYF

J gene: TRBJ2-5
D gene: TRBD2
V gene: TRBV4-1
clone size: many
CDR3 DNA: TGCGCCAGCAGCCGGGGACTAGCCCCGCCGGAGACCCAGTACTTC
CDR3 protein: CASSRGLAPPETQYF

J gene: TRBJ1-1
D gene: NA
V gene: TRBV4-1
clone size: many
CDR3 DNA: TGCGCCAGCAGCAACAACAGGAACACTGAAGCTTTCTTT
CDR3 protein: CASSNNRNTEAFF

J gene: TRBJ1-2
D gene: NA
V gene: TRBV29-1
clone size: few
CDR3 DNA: TGCAGCGTTCGCTGGTCAGGGGCCCTCGACTATGGCTACACCTTC
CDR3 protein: CSVRWSGALDYGYTF

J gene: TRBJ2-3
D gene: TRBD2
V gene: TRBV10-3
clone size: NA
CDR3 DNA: TGTGCCATCAGTGAAGCGGGGGTCACAGATACGCAGTATTTT
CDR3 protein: CAISEAGVTDTQYF

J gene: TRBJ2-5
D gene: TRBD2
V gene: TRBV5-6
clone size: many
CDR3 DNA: TGTGCCAGCAGCTTGGGCGGGAGGGAAGAGACCCAGTACTTC
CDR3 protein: CASSLGGREETQYF

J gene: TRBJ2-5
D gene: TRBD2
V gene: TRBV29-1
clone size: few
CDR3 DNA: TGCAGCGTGGGGGGGTCACGTGGGACCCAGTACTTC
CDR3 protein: CSVGGSRGTQYF

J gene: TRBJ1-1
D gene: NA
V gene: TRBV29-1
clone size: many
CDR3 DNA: TGCAGCGTTCTCGTTTGGACTGGCCGGGAAGCTTTCTTT
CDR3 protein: CSVLVWTGREAFF